The present TCR beta chain was sequenced within a study of cytomegalovirus exposure and HLA in healthy donors. From germline, CDR1 is SQVTM and CDR2 ANQGSEA. J lost 4 bases, V lost 4 bases, and 4 bases had no gene match. The CDR3 sequence is 13 residues long. Vbeta (60) and Jbeta (13) primers were used in the PCR. This table comes from immunoSEQ multiplex PCR, and its TCRdb copy is limited to in-frame clones, with some not included. In the table there are some 190,000 clones, 60% to 80% of which are singletons. The receptor was isolated from a woman in her late teens or twenties in good health and CMV-seronegative. The specimen sequenced was PBMCs. This chain joins TRBV29-1 and TRBJ2-3; TRBD2 agrees at 8 bases. In DNA, the CDR3 is TGCAGCGTTGGAGCGGGAGCAGCAGATACGCAGTATTTT. Its protein is CSVGAGAADTQYF.